Listed here are 4 T cell receptor beta chains from one sample, sequenced in a study of shared clonotypes between healthy human individuals. The protocol was immunoSEQ multiplex PCR, while the TCRdb copy is restricted to in-frame clones and leaves out a portion. The sample includes 2.3 million or so clones, 93% of them seen just once. Sequencing was carried out using naive CD4+ T cells from PBMCs. The subset: CD45RA+ positively selected. The source is a man aged 18 to 29 in good health. Some clones in this sample may be carry-over from other donors' samples.

This clone appeared a single time. The chain uses TRBV11-3 and TRBJ1-1, with D tentatively TRBD1 (5 bases). The CDR3 runs 14 residues. Trimming took 1 base from V and 3 from J, leaving 9 bases between them. Germline V gene data show CDR1 as SGHNT and CDR2 as YENEEA. The CDR3 protein is CASSLGQGYTEAFF. The CDR3 nucleotides read TGTGCCAGCAGCTTAGGGCAGGGTTACACTGAAGCTTTCTTT.

V gene TRBV28 combines with J gene TRBJ2-7; 9 bases match TRBD2. V gave up 4 bases and J gave up 2 bases; unmatched junction bases: 12. Looked up from germline, CDR1 is MDHEN and CDR2 is SYDVKM. CDR3 length: 17 residues. The DNA of the CDR3 is TGTGCCAGCAGTTCCTACCCCGGGACTAGCAGCCCCTACGAGCAGTACTTC. Translation gives CASSSYPGTSSPYEQYF.

The rearrangement links TRBV20-1 to TRBJ1-1; D remains ambiguous. Germline loops: CDR1 DFQATT, CDR2 SNEGSKA (reference sequence). CDR3 length: 8 residues. V gave up 4 bases and J gave up 9 bases, with 3 bases separating them. The CDR3 nucleotides are TGCAGTGCTACCCAAGCTTTCTTT. It encodes CSATQAFF.

The chain recombines TRBV7-2 with TRBJ2-5; 15 bases are shared with TRBD2. The V gene's germline CDR1 is SGHTA and CDR2 FQGNSA. The trim removed 2 bases at V and 5 bases at J, leaving 9 bases unmatched. The CDR3 is made up of 18 amino acids. In nucleotides, the CDR3 is TGTGCCAGCAGCTTACCCACCGGGACTAGCGGGAGGTTTGAGACCCAGTACTTC. Translation gives CASSLPTGTSGRFETQYF. Full variable domain (remainder filled in from reference TRBV7-2 and TRBJ2-5): GAGVSQSPSNKVTEKGKDVELRCDPISGHTALYWYRQSLGQGLEFLIYFQGNSAPDKSGLPSDRFSAERTGGSVSTLTIQRTQQEDSAVYLCASSLPTGTSGRFETQYFGPGTRLLVL.